This T cell receptor beta chain was sequenced during a study of blood T cell repertoires in COVID-19. As for the study in general: PBMCs, B-cell-depleted T cells, or T cells were the source of the cDNA or gDNA that made up the material.

Original processing methods: How many nucleated cells were present was estimated from reference gene primer amplification. Clones were read by immunoSEQ multiplex PCR, and TCRdb kept only the in-frame ones, dropping some. V and J calls and clone size are those listed in that table; D and trimming were worked out from the DNA. The sample carries around 310,000 clones, 90% recorded once. Seattle enrolled patients during active infection and tracked them longitudinally. The CDR3 is 15 residues long. The V gene's germline CDR1 is MNHEY and CDR2 SMNVEV (reference sequence). Trimming cost V 6 bases and J 5 bases, with 19 bases left between them.

The sequence was obtained from a woman between 35 and 50 years old with COVID-19, enrolled during active disease. The chain carries TRBV27 and TRBJ2-5; perhaps TRBD2 as D (6 bases). The sample comprised peripheral blood. The CDR3 spells CASSELRGLGETQYF. In DNA form, the CDR3 reads TGTGCCAGCAGCGAACTTCGGGGACTGGGGGAGACCCAGTACTTC.